This entry lists 21 T cell receptor beta chains sequenced from one sample in a study of T cell responses to AZD1222 COVID-19 vaccine. Measured with immunoSEQ multiplex PCR; TCRdb has only the in-frame clones, and not every one. Here the sample spans around 130,000 clones, roughly 90% being singletons. This material consisted of peripheral blood, taken 28 days after the second AZD1222 dose. These receptor sequences come from an adult who received the AZD1222 COVID-19 vaccine.

The rearrangement links TRBV6-5 to TRBJ1-6, with 10 bases lining up with TRBD1. The ends lost 6 bases at V and 7 bases at J; junction bases unmatched: 6. The germline CDR1 and CDR2 sequences are MNHEY and SVGAGI. This CDR3 is built from 15 residues. The CDR3 sequence is CASRPRTGGNSPLHF. Here the CDR3 DNA reads TGTGCCAGCAGACCCCGGACAGGGGGGAATTCACCCCTCCACTTT.

This clone has a single count. This sequence joins TRBV5-4 and TRBJ2-7; D is possibly TRBD1 (5 bases). The germline V gene encodes CDR1 SGHNT and CDR2 YYREEE (reference sequence). Trimming left V 1 base short and J 5 bases short, with 13 bases between. The CDR3 is 14 amino acids. In nucleotides, the CDR3 is TGTGCCAGCAGCTTGCGAAGGGGCGTGGACGAGCAGTACTTC. It specifies CASSLRRGVDEQYF.

The gene calls are TRBV27 and TRBJ1-2; 7 bases match TRBD1. CDR1 MNHEY and CDR2 SMNVEV come from the germline V gene (reference sequence). Losses at the gene ends were 5 bases for V and 4 bases for J; bases not matched to a gene: 4. The CDR3 contains 13 residues. Here the CDR3 DNA reads TGTGCCAGCAGTCCACAGGGGCCCTATGGCTACACCTTC. As protein: CASSPQGPYGYTF.

The chain combines TRBV4-3 with TRBJ2-1; 7 nucleotides agree with TRBD2. Germline V lookup: CDR1 LGHNA, CDR2 YSLEER. After removal of 0 bases from V and 4 bases from J, the junction contained 6 bases not matched to a gene. The CDR3 has 16 amino acids. The CDR3 here is CASSQDYLADYNEQFF. CDR3 DNA: TGCGCCAGCAGCCAAGATTACCTAGCGGATTACAATGAGCAGTTCTTC.

The chain carries TRBV7-2 and TRBJ1-2, with 12 nucleotides matching TRBD1. Germline-derived CDR1 and CDR2 are SGHTA and FQGNSA. This CDR3 is built from 15 residues. V lost 5 bases and J lost 9; bases outside the gene matches: 10. CDR3 in amino acids: CASSAARGTGGSYTF. The CDR3, as DNA: TGTGCCAGCAGCGCAGCCCGCGGGACAGGGGGCAGCTACACCTTC.

The rearrangement joins TRBV5-1 to TRBJ2-2, with D maybe TRBD1 (6 bases). Between the trimmed V and J ends, which lost 3 bases and 7 bases, there was a span of 16 bases. The CDR3 extends over 15 amino acids. Germline V gene data show CDR1 as SGHRS and CDR2 as YFSETQ. CDR3 DNA sequence: TGCGCCAGCAGCTCTGACAGGATTGGTGGCGGGGAGCTGTTTTTT. It yields the protein CASSSDRIGGGELFF.

The chain joins TRBV10-3 to TRBJ1-2; D call uncertain. Germline CDR1 reads ENHRY; CDR2 reads SYGVKD. The CDR3 contains 17 residues. V was trimmed by 1 base and J by 8 bases, leaving 23 bases between them. The CDR3 DNA sequence: TGTGCCATCAGTGAGTGGCGGGGAAGGAGCCCGGTATTAGGCTACACCTTC. It encodes CAISEWRGRSPVLGYTF.

The chain joins TRBV2 to TRBJ2-5; no definite D call. CDR1 and CDR2 (germline): SNHLY, FYNNEI. The CDR3 has 15 residues. The ends were cut back, 1 base at V and 0 bases at J, with 9 bases in the middle. The CDR3 loop is CASSEGRQNQETQYF. The DNA for the CDR3 is TGTGCCAGCAGTGAAGGGCGGCAGAACCAAGAGACCCAGTACTTC.

This rearrangement joins TRBV2 to TRBJ1-6, with D hard to call. The CDR3 consists of 14 residues. Germline CDR1 is SNHLY and CDR2 is FYNNEI. V was clipped by 6 bases and J by 10 bases, with 16 bases between them. CDR3 residues: CASSPREFWSPLHF. CDR3 nucleotides: TGTGCCAGCAGCCCCCGAGAGTTTTGGTCACCCCTCCACTTT.

This chain joins TRBV11-1 and TRBJ1-6; no clear D. The CDR3 covers 16 residues. Trimming cost V 4 bases and J 0 bases, with 10 bases left between them. The germline V gene has CDR1 SGHAT and CDR2 FQDESV (reference sequence). Here the CDR3 DNA reads TGTGCCAGCAGCTCGGGGAGGAGCTCCTATAATTCACCCCTCCACTTT. Translation gives CASSSGRSSYNSPLHF. The variable domain in full, with the rest retrieved from reference TRBV11-1 and TRBJ1-6, is EAEVAQSPRYKITEKSQAVAFWCDPISGHATLYWYRQILGQGPELLVQFQDESVVDDSQLPKDRFSAERLKGVDSTLKIQPAELGDSAMYLCASSSGRSSYNSPLHFGNGTRLTVT.

This sequence joins TRBV4-1 and TRBJ2-1; D is perhaps TRBD1 or TRBD2 (5 bases each). V was cut by 0 bases and J by 6 bases, with 21 bases left in between. CDR3 length: 18 amino acids. CDR1 is MGHRA, CDR2 YSYEKL, per germline. CDR3 bases: TGCGCCAGCAGCCAAGATAGAGATGGGGCTAGCTGGGGCAATGAGCAGTTCTTC. Translating it yields CASSQDRDGASWGNEQFF.

The V and J genes are TRBV18 and TRBJ1-6, with TRBD1 identical over 9 bases. V shed 4 bases and J 9 bases; nucleotides not matched to a gene: 10. The germline V gene has CDR1 KGHSH and CDR2 LQKENI. This CDR3 comprises 16 residues. CDR3 sequence: CASSQATGGIGSPLHF. As DNA, the CDR3 is TGTGCCAGCTCACAAGCGACAGGGGGTATCGGTTCACCCCTCCACTTT.

V usage is TRBV6-6 and J usage is TRBJ2-2, with TRBD2 matching 11 bases. Trimming cost V 6 bases and J 6 bases; bases outside gene matches: 6. Looked up from germline, CDR1 is MNHNY and CDR2 is SVGAGI (reference sequence). The CDR3 has 15 amino acids. CDR3 protein: CASRPGTSGSGELFF. The CDR3, as DNA: TGTGCCAGCAGGCCTGGGACTAGCGGATCCGGGGAGCTGTTTTTT.

V is TRBV28 and J is TRBJ1-2; a possible D gene is TRBD1 (5 bases). The V and J ends lost 3 bases and 4 bases respectively, with 24 bases between them. The CDR3 is made up of 18 amino acids. The V gene's germline CDR1 is MDHEN and CDR2 SYDVKM. This CDR3 is CASSFVGTYLGPTYGYTF. DNA for the CDR3: TGTGCCAGCAGTTTTGTTGGGACCTACTTGGGGCCGACCTATGGCTACACCTTC.

The V and J genes are TRBV7-9 and TRBJ1-1; D perhaps matches TRBD1 (6 bases). The CDR3 covers 14 residues. Trimming left V 5 bases short and J 2 bases short, with 12 bases between. In germline, CDR1 is SEHNR, CDR2 FQNEAQ (reference sequence). CDR3 residues: CASSAGQGNTEAFF. CDR3 nucleotides: TGTGCCAGCAGCGCGGGACAAGGAAACACTGAAGCTTTCTTT.

The chain recombines TRBV13 with TRBJ2-7; 10 nucleotides align to TRBD2. The CDR3 covers 15 residues. CDR1 is PRHDT and CDR2 is FYEKMQ in the germline V gene (reference sequence). V dropped 4 bases and J dropped 0; count of bases not matched to a gene: 3. Here the CDR3 reads CASSSGLANSYEQYF. The CDR3 DNA reads as TGTGCCAGCAGCTCGGGACTAGCGAACTCCTACGAGCAGTACTTC. Full variable domain (missing parts from reference TRBV13 and TRBJ2-7): AAGVIQSPRHLIKEKRETATLKCYPIPRHDTVYWYQQGPGQDPQFLISFYEKMQSDKGSIPDRFSAQQFSDYHSELNMSSLELGDSALYFCASSSGLANSYEQYFGPGTRLTVT.

The chain combines TRBV11-1 with TRBJ2-1; D is tentatively TRBD1 or TRBD2 (5 bases each). CDR1 is SGHAT and CDR2 is FQDESV in the germline V gene (reference sequence). There are 12 residues in the CDR3. V lost 8 bases and J lost 5, with 10 bases in between. CDR3 coding DNA: TGTGCCAGCCAGAGGGGACACAATGAGCAGTTCTTC. This encodes CASQRGHNEQFF.

The rearrangement links TRBV5-1 to TRBJ2-1, with D tentatively TRBD1 (5 bases). The CDR3 spans 14 residues. V was shortened by 5 bases and J by 0 bases, with 9 bases between the two germline ends. Germline V gene sequence: CDR1 SGHRS, CDR2 YFSETQ. The CDR3 sequence: CASSQTGSYNEQFF. Written as DNA, the CDR3 is TGCGCCAGCAGTCAAACAGGCTCCTACAATGAGCAGTTCTTC.

The CDR3: CASSLNRDGSYEQYF. The CDR3 DNA sequence: TGTGCCAGCAGTTTAAACCGGGACGGCTCCTACGAGCAGTACTTC. The V and J genes are TRBV6-5 and TRBJ2-7; D is tentatively TRBD1 or TRBD2 (5 bases each). The CDR3 totals 15 residues. The V end was cut by 4 bases, the J end by 0 bases, with 13 bases between. CDR1 is MNHEY and CDR2 is SVGAGI in the germline V gene.

This clone has a single count. The V gene is TRBV30, the J gene TRBJ2-2, with D tentatively TRBD1 or TRBD2 (5 bases each). Trimming left V 0 bases short and J 4 bases short, with 15 bases between. Germline values: CDR1 GTSNPN, CDR2 SVGIG (reference sequence). This CDR3 is built from 16 residues. In DNA form, the CDR3 reads TGTGCCTGGAGTGTTAAAGGGACGGCCCTCACCGGGGAGCTGTTTTTT. Amino acids: CAWSVKGTALTGELFF.

The chain has TRBV5-4 and TRBJ2-7; D could derive from TRBD1 or TRBD2 (7 bases each). The V end was cut by 0 bases, the J end by 2 bases, with 15 bases between. Germline values: CDR1 SGHNT, CDR2 YYREEE (reference sequence). CDR3 length: 16 residues. CDR3 DNA sequence: TGTGCCAGCAGCTTGGGGGGAGGGGGCTATGCCTACGAGCAGTACTTC. Encoded protein: CASSLGGGGYAYEQYF.